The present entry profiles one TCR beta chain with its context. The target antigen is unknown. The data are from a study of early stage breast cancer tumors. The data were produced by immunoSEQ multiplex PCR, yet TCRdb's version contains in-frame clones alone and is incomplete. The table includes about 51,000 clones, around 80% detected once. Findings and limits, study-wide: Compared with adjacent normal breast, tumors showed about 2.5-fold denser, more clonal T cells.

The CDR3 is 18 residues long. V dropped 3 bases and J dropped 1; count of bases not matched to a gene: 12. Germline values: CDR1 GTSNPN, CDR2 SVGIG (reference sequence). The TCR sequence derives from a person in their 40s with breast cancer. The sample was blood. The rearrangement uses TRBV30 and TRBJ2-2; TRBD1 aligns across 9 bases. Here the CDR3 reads CAWRQDLNRGQNTGELFF. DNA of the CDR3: TGTGCCTGGAGACAAGACCTAAACAGGGGGCAGAACACCGGGGAGCTGTTTTTT. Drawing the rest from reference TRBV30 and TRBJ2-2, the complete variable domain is SQTIHQWPATLVQPVGSPLSLECTVEGTSNPNLYWYRQAAGRGLQLLFYSVGIGQISSEVPQNLSASRPQDRQFILSSKKLLLSDSGFYLCAWRQDLNRGQNTGELFFGEGSRLTVL.